A selection of T cell receptor beta chains follows, all from one sample in a study of blood T cell repertoires in COVID-19. Repertoires were generated with immunoSEQ multiplex PCR, while TCRdb's copy carries only in-frame clones and drops some. The sample has 200,000 to 250,000 clones; 70% to 90% are singletons. The sequenced material came from PBMCs or T cells enriched from blood (not recorded which). The source of these receptors is a woman between 35 and 50 years old with acute COVID-19. The CDR3 runs from the conserved cysteine through the conserved F or W. The D gene is left open where the match is weak. A row's size may be missing; if present it is once, few, many or a size class.

d_call	clone_size	v_call	j_call	cdr3_aa	cdr3_nt
-	-	TRBV7-8	TRBJ2-1	CASSGRGSEQFF	TGTGCCAGCAGCGGAAGGGGGAGTGAGCAGTTCTTC
TRBD1	-	TRBV30	TRBJ1-2	CAWKAGTGDYGYTF	TGTGCCTGGAAAGCCGGGACAGGGGACTATGGCTACACCTTC
-	-	TRBV12-3/TRBV12-4	TRBJ1-1	CASVRGNTEAFF	TGTGCCAGCGTTAGGGGAAACACTGAAGCTTTCTTT
TRBD1	-	TRBV14	TRBJ1-2	CASSQARGLGYTF	TGTGCCAGCAGCCAAGCCAGGGGGCTCGGCTACACCTTC
-	-	TRBV7-2	TRBJ1-6	CASSFMQGNSPLHF	TGTGCCAGCAGCTTTATGCAGGGTAATTCACCCCTCCACTTT
-	-	TRBV4-1	TRBJ1-1	CAVGQDRRHMNTEAFF	TGCGCCGTGGGGCAAGACAGGAGACATATGAACACTGAAGCTTTCTTT
-	-	TRBV2	TRBJ1-6	CASSEINSPLHF	TGTGCCAGCAGCGAGATCAATTCACCCCTCCACTTT
TRBD1	-	TRBV7-6	TRBJ2-1	CASSSGTGLNNEQFF	TGTGCCAGCAGTTCCGGGACAGGACTAAACAATGAGCAGTTCTTC
-	-	TRBV7-9	TRBJ1-4	CASSLDHILGTEANEKLFF	TGTGCCAGCAGCTTAGACCATATACTAGGGACTGAAGCTAATGAAAAACTGTTTTTT
-	-	TRBV21-1	TRBJ2-5	CASSKIGGETQYF	TGTGCCAGCAGCAAAATAGGAGGGGAGACCCAGTACTTC
TRBD1	-	TRBV4-1	TRBJ1-5	CASSPWTGYQPQHF	TGCGCCAGCAGCCCGTGGACAGGGTATCAGCCCCAGCATTTT
TRBD1	-	TRBV10-3	TRBJ1-6	CAISDPGQGHSPLHF	TGTGCCATCAGTGATCCGGGACAGGGGCATTCACCCCTCCACTTT
-	-	TRBV5-4	TRBJ1-2	CASRKGGASYGYTF	TGTGCCAGCAGGAAGGGGGGGGCTAGCTATGGCTACACCTTC
-	few	TRBV9	TRBJ1-5	CASSVGGGNQPQHF	TGTGCCAGCAGCGTAGGCGGGGGCAATCAGCCCCAGCATTTT
-	-	TRBV7-2	TRBJ1-1	CASSLARSLTEAFF	TGTGCCAGCAGCTTAGCGCGGTCCCTCACTGAAGCTTTCTTT
-	once	TRBV3-1/TRBV3-2	TRBJ2-5	CASSPGSGETQYF	TGTGCCAGCAGCCCGGGGAGCGGGGAGACCCAGTACTTC
TRBD2	-	TRBV11-2	TRBJ2-3	CASSLGGKGTDTQYF	TGTGCCAGCAGCTTGGGAGGGAAAGGCACAGATACGCAGTATTTT
-	-	TRBV19	TRBJ2-1	CASSIWRGGDEQFF	TGTGCCAGTAGTATATGGCGGGGTGGTGATGAGCAGTTCTTC
TRBD1	-	TRBV2	TRBJ1-5	CASSDDRVSNQPQHF	TGTGCCAGCAGTGACGACAGGGTTAGCAATCAGCCCCAGCATTTT
TRBD1	-	TRBV6-4	TRBJ1-1	CASSDLPGTGFAEAFF	TGTGCCAGCAGTGACCTACCCGGGACAGGGTTCGCTGAAGCTTTCTTT
-	-	TRBV13	TRBJ2-7	CASSLGQFHEQYF	TGTGCCAGCAGCTTAGGCCAGTTCCACGAGCAGTACTTC
-	-	TRBV11-2	TRBJ1-2	CASSFRGDGYTF	TGTGCCAGCAGCTTTCGGGGAGATGGCTACACCTTC
-	-	TRBV2	TRBJ2-2	CASSEKAGATGELFF	TGTGCCAGCAGTGAGAAGGCGGGGGCCACCGGGGAGCTGTTTTTT
-	-	TRBV13	TRBJ1-4	CASSFGIRNEKLFF	TGTGCCAGCAGCTTCGGGATCCGGAATGAAAAACTGTTTTTT
-	-	TRBV13	TRBJ1-1	CASSSLGRVAEAFF	TGTGCCAGCAGCTCACTTGGGAGGGTGGCTGAAGCTTTCTTT
TRBD1	-	TRBV14	TRBJ1-1	CASSQDWRAQGMNTEAFF	TGTGCCAGCAGCCAAGATTGGCGGGCACAGGGGATGAACACTGAAGCTTTCTTT
-	-	TRBV5-6	TRBJ1-3	CASSLRGPGNTIYF	TGTGCCAGCAGCTTGAGGGGCCCTGGAAACACCATATATTTT
-	-	TRBV7-8	TRBJ1-1	CASSFRTDANTEAFF	TGTGCCAGCAGCTTCCGGACAGATGCGAACACTGAAGCTTTCTTT
-	-	TRBV21-1	TRBJ2-5	CASSKNRTGYQETQYF	TGTGCCAGCAGCAAAAACCGGACAGGCTACCAAGAGACCCAGTACTTC
TRBD2	-	TRBV5-4	TRBJ2-7	CASSLGSGTNYEQYF	TGTGCCAGCAGCTTGGGGTCCGGGACTAACTACGAGCAGTACTTC